Following are 31 T cell receptor beta chains from one sample sequenced in a study of T cell repertoires in cytomegalovirus infection. These receptors' antigens are unknown. TCRdb processed the reads anew with MiXCR; each CDR3 protein has one entry. The sample has about a million distinct CDR3 sequences; about a third are singletons. This material consisted of cultured CD8+ T cells from PBMCs, taken from culture after CMV antigen stimulation. The receptors originated from a human donor in good health (CMV status not recorded). Some clones in this sample may be carry-over from other donors' samples.

This clonotype has ten or more counts. The gene calls are TRBV7-6 and TRBJ2-1; 8 bases agree with TRBD1. Germline trimming cut 4 bases from V and 10 bases from J; bases unmatched to any gene: 15. This CDR3 contains 16 residues. Germline V gives CDR1 SGHVS, CDR2 FNYEAQ. Written as DNA, the CDR3 is TGTGCCAGCAGCTCCGGGACAGGTACCCACCTTGAGGAGCAGTTCTTC. Translating gives CASSSGTGTHLEEQFF.

As concerns this clonotype: A junction end diverges from the germline sequence, so it may reflect a read error. The chain uses TRBV10-3 and TRBJ2-1, with D unclear. The CDR3 loop spans 13 amino acids. Germline CDR1 and CDR2: ENHRY and SYGVKD. The CDR3 region has the DNA TGTGCCATCAGTGGTGGAGAGTACAATGAGCGGTTCTTC. Its translation: CAISGGEYNERFF.

This clonotype was picked up a small number of times. This chain joins TRBV25-1 and TRBJ1-1; perhaps TRBD1 as D (6 bases). Germline-derived CDR1 and CDR2 are MGHDK and SYGVNS. V was shortened by 4 bases and J by 3 bases, with 12 bases between the two germline ends. The CDR3 is 14 amino acids. The chain's CDR3 is CASSGGGQYTEAFF. For the CDR3, the DNA is TGTGCCAGCAGTGGGGGGGGGCAGTACACTGAAGCTTTCTTT.

The V and J genes are TRBV3-1 and TRBJ2-2; tentatively, D is TRBD2 (5 bases). Trimming removed 3 bases at V and 0 bases at J, with 20 bases between. Germline CDR1 LGHDT, CDR2 YNNKEL (reference sequence). The CDR3 runs 19 residues. CDR3: CASSHYTMENGTNTGELFF. The CDR3 coding sequence is TGTGCCAGCAGCCACTACACGATGGAGAACGGGACGAACACCGGGGAGCTGTTTTTT.

This clonotype was detected a few times. This chain connects TRBV25-1 to TRBJ2-3; D gene ambiguous. Trimming took 6 bases from V and 5 from J, leaving 9 bases between them. Germline-derived CDR1 and CDR2 are MGHDK and SYGVNS. The CDR3 loop spans 12 amino acids. Written as DNA, the CDR3 is TGTGCCAGCAGCAAGTCGGGAGATACGCAGTATTTT. Its protein product is CASSKSGDTQYF.

In this sample, this clonotype turned up many times. This chain joins TRBV6-1 and TRBJ2-7, with 8 bases aligning to TRBD1. From germline, CDR1 is MNHNS and CDR2 SASEGT. This CDR3 is 16 amino acids long. V was pared by 0 bases and J by 3 bases, with 7 bases of the junction left unmatched. For the CDR3, the DNA is TGTGCCAGCAGTGAAGCGATATGGACAGGGCACTACGAGCAGTACTTC. Its protein is CASSEAIWTGHYEQYF.

The V and J genes are TRBV9 and TRBJ2-3, with 11 positions matching TRBD2. The CDR3 has 16 amino acids. Germline V gene data show CDR1 as SGDLS and CDR2 as YYNGEE. The V gene end was trimmed by 2 bases and the J gene end by 0 bases; junction bases not matched to a gene: 2. The CDR3 DNA follows: TGTGCCAGCAGCGTCATAGCGGGGGGGAGCACAGATACGCAGTATTTT. Residues: CASSVIAGGSTDTQYF.

This clonotype came up many times. The V call is TRBV10-3, the J call TRBJ2-1, with TRBD1 as a possible D gene (6 bases). The germline CDR1 and CDR2 sequences are ENHRY and SYGVKD. This CDR3 comprises 16 residues. The V end was cut by 0 bases, the J end by 3 bases, with 12 bases between. The CDR3 sequence is CAISESARTDYNEQFF. The CDR3 DNA sequence: TGTGCCATCAGTGAGTCGGCAAGGACAGACTACAATGAGCAGTTCTTC.

The CDR3 region has the DNA TGTGCCAGCGGACAGGCATACAATGAGCAGTTCTTC. It is translated as CASGQAYNEQFF. V and J are TRBV27 and TRBJ2-1, with 7 bases identical to TRBD1. This CDR3 is 12 amino acids long. The J segment lost 4 bases and the V segment lost 8 bases, leaving 2 bases of the junction unmatched. Germline assignment: CDR1 MNHEY and CDR2 SMNVEV (reference sequence).

This clonotype was counted a few times. The chain combines TRBV7-2 with TRBJ2-3; D is ambiguous. Germline loops: CDR1 SGHTA, CDR2 FQGNSA. The CDR3 spans 16 residues. Between the trimmed V and J ends, which lost 4 bases and 4 bases, there was a span of 18 bases. CDR3 protein: CASSSLLLQRADTQYF. The CDR3 DNA follows: TGTGCCAGCAGCTCCTTATTACTTCAGCGCGCAGATACGCAGTATTTT.

The chain joins TRBV7-3 to TRBJ2-5, with TRBD2 matching 7 bases. CDR3 size: 18 residues. Germline CDR1 is SGHTA and CDR2 is FQGTGA. The V gene end was trimmed by 5 bases and the J gene end by 2 bases; junction bases not matched to a gene: 17. The CDR3 DNA reads TGTGCCAGCAGCCCAGACTTATATTTAGGAGCGGGGCAAGAGACCCAGTACTTC. As protein: CASSPDLYLGAGQETQYF.

This clonotype was recorded many times. The rearrangement uses TRBV7-2 and TRBJ1-2; D gene ambiguous. Germline CDR1 SGHTA, CDR2 FQGNSA. With 1 base removed from V and 5 bases from J, the gap between germline ends came to 14 bases. The CDR3 loop spans 15 amino acids. CDR3 amino acids: CASSLDGVLGYGYTF. The CDR3 DNA follows: TGTGCCAGCAGCTTAGATGGGGTTTTAGGGTATGGCTACACCTTC. Full variable domain (rest looked up from reference TRBV7-2 and TRBJ1-2): GAGVSQSPSNKVTEKGKDVELRCDPISGHTALYWYRQSLGQGLEFLIYFQGNSAPDKSGLPSDRFSAERTGGSVSTLTIQRTQQEDSAVYLCASSLDGVLGYGYTFGSGTRLTVV.

The chain recombines TRBV6-6 with TRBJ2-3; 7 bases are shared with TRBD2. The CDR3 covers 15 residues. The germline V gene has CDR1 MNHNY and CDR2 SVGAGI (reference sequence). V shed 5 bases, J shed 0 bases, and the junction held 5 bases outside the gene matches. The CDR3 region is CASSAGTTSTDTQYF. In nucleotides, the CDR3 is TGTGCCAGCAGTGCCGGGACTACAAGCACAGATACGCAGTATTTT.

In its sample, this clonotype was seen a few times. J is TRBJ1-3 and V is TRBV5-6, with TRBD1 as a possible D gene (5 bases). There are 13 residues in the CDR3. The V gene's germline CDR1 is SGHDT and CDR2 YYEEEE. Trimming left V 4 bases short and J 3 bases short, with 8 bases between. This chain's CDR3 is CASSEGLGNTIYF. Written as DNA, the CDR3 is TGTGCCAGCAGCGAGGGACTTGGAAACACCATATATTTT.

V usage is TRBV6-5 and J usage is TRBJ2-7, with a weak D call TRBD1 (6 bases). The CDR3 covers 13 residues. V dropped 6 bases and J dropped 5 bases, with 14 bases sitting between them. The V gene's germline CDR1 is MNHEY and CDR2 SVGAGI. CDR3 in amino acids: CASRQYRVDEQYF. CDR3 in DNA: TGTGCCAGCAGGCAATACAGGGTTGACGAGCAGTACTTC.

The V and J genes are TRBV19 and TRBJ1-2, with D perhaps TRBD1 (5 bases). The CDR3 contains 12 residues. Germline V CDR1 and CDR2: LNHDA, SQIVND (reference sequence). Trimming took off 4 bases at V and 4 bases at J, with 7 bases between the two ends. DNA of the CDR3: TGTGCCAGTAGTACACAGGCCTATGGCTACACCTTC. Protein: CASSTQAYGYTF.

This clonotype was counted at least ten times. The chain links TRBV7-9 to TRBJ2-3; TRBD1 aligns across 9 bases. Germline lookup yields CDR1 SEHNR and CDR2 FQNEAQ (reference sequence). The V segment lost 5 bases and the J segment 3 bases; nucleotides outside the gene matches: 9. The CDR3 is made up of 16 amino acids. CDR3 nucleotides: TGTGCCAGCAGCGGGGGGACAGGGAGACGGACAGATACGCAGTATTTT. It codes for CASSGGTGRRTDTQYF. Full variable domain (outside the CDR3, taken from reference TRBV7-9 and TRBJ2-3): DTGVSQNPRHKITKRGQNVTFRCDPISEHNRLYWYRQTLGQGPEFLTYFQNEAQLEKSRLLSDRFSAERPKGSFSTLEIQRTEQGDSAMYLCASSGGTGRRTDTQYFGPGTRLTVL.

The chain links TRBV3-1 to TRBJ2-2; possibly TRBD2 for D (5 bases). The CDR3 spans 16 residues. Germline V gene data show CDR1 as LGHDT and CDR2 as YNNKEL (reference sequence). V lost 4 bases and J lost 0, with 12 bases in between. This CDR3 reads CASSPNTGTNTGELFF. CDR3 nucleotides: TGTGCCAGCAGCCCCAACACCGGGACGAACACCGGGGAGCTGTTTTTT.

This sequence joins TRBV7-6 and TRBJ1-2, with D possibly TRBD1 on 5 matching bases. CDR3 length: 15 residues. Germline V gene data show CDR1 as SGHVS and CDR2 as FNYEAQ. Trimming shortened V by 3 bases and J by 3 bases, and 14 bases separated the two germline ends. CDR3 sequence reads: CASSFEGESDYGYTF. The DNA of the CDR3 is TGTGCCAGCAGCTTCGAAGGGGAGTCGGACTATGGCTACACCTTC.

The chain joins TRBV7-9 to TRBJ1-1; D might be TRBD1 (6 bases). Germline values: CDR1 SEHNR, CDR2 FQNEAQ (reference sequence). Trimming stripped 10 bases from V and 3 bases from J, with 12 bases between. CDR3 length equals 12 residues. The CDR3 DNA reads as TGTGCCACCACGGACAGATACACTGAAGCTTTCTTT. As protein: CATTDRYTEAFF. Complete variable domain (other parts from reference TRBV7-9 and TRBJ1-1): DTGVSQNPRHKITKRGQNVTFRCDPISEHNRLYWYRQTLGQGPEFLTYFQNEAQLEKSRLLSDRFSAERPKGSFSTLEIQRTEQGDSAMYLCATTDRYTEAFFGQGTRLTVV.

Worth noting for this clonotype: At one end, the junction sequence differs from germline, possibly due to a read error. V gene TRBV6-1 combines with J gene TRBJ1-5; weak D call: TRBD1 (5 bases). The CDR3 extends over 15 amino acids. CDR1 and CDR2 (germline): MNHNS, SASEGT. CDR3 loop: CASSEARGERQPRHF. The CDR3 nucleotides are TGTGCCAGCAGTGAAGCACGAGGGGAGCGTCAGCCCCGGCATTTT.

Concerning this clonotype: A much larger clone is a single base away; this may be a read error. This chain uses TRBV7-2 with TRBJ1-5, with D unclear. The CDR3 covers 14 residues. Trimming shortened V by 1 base and J by 3 bases, and 7 bases separated the two germline ends. CDR1 SGHTA and CDR2 FQGNSA come from the germline V gene. CDR3 DNA: TGTGCCAGCAGCTTAGATGGCGACAATCAGCCCCAGCATTTT. It yields the protein CASSLDGDNQPQHF. Full variable domain (rest looked up from reference TRBV7-2 and TRBJ1-5): GAGVSQSPSNKVTEKGKDVELRCDPISGHTALYWYRQSLGQGLEFLIYFQGNSAPDKSGLPSDRFSAERTGGSVSTLTIQRTQQEDSAVYLCASSLDGDNQPQHFGDGTRLSIL.

Points on this clonotype: Mismatch with germline at one junction end may stem from a read error. The rearrangement uses TRBV27 and TRBJ1-6, with D unresolved. CDR1 MNHEY and CDR2 SMNVEV come from the germline V gene (reference sequence). This CDR3 comprises 12 residues. This chain's CDR3 is CVSTERGSPLHF. In DNA form, the CDR3 reads TGTGTCAGCACCGAACGGGGTTCACCCCTCCACTTT.

This clonotype has just a few counts. The chain links TRBV27 to TRBJ1-1, with D tentatively TRBD1 (5 bases). The germline V gene encodes CDR1 MNHEY and CDR2 SMNVEV (reference sequence). The V gene lost 7 bases and the J gene lost 4 bases, with 13 bases spanning the gap. The CDR3 sequence is 13 residues long. The CDR3 region is CASNIGAGTEAFF. The CDR3, as DNA: TGTGCCAGCAATATTGGGGCGGGCACTGAAGCTTTCTTT.

Details on this clonotype: A junction boundary mismatches the germline segment, possibly from a read error. The chain links TRBV5-6 to TRBJ1-1, with TRBD1 matching over 8 bases. Germline loops: CDR1 SGHDT, CDR2 YYEEEE. The CDR3 is 13 residues long. CDR3 bases: TGTACCAGCAGCTCAGGGGGCGCGACTGAAGCTTTCTTT. Translation gives CTSSSGGATEAFF.

This clonotype has more than one count but fewer than ten. V usage is TRBV7-9 and J usage is TRBJ2-2; 7 bases agree with TRBD2. CDR3 length: 14 residues. The V and J ends lost 8 bases and 2 bases, in that order; junction bases with no gene match: 5. Germline V gene lookup returns CDR1 SEHNR and CDR2 FQNEAQ (reference sequence). The CDR3 reads CASGAGFNTGELFF. DNA of the CDR3: TGTGCCAGCGGAGCGGGGTTCAACACCGGGGAGCTGTTTTTT.

V and J are TRBV4-2 and TRBJ2-7, with unresolved D. CDR3 size: 12 residues. V was pared by 4 bases and J by 4 bases, with 8 bases between. Germline CDR1 and CDR2: LGHNA and YNFKEQ. In DNA, the CDR3 is TGTGCCAGCAGCCGCCCGGTTTACGAGCAGTACTTC. Translation gives CASSRPVYEQYF.

This clonotype was detected only a few times. V usage is TRBV6-2 or TRBV6-3 and J usage is TRBJ2-5; the D gene is possibly TRBD2 (5 bases). Germline CDR1 MNHEY, CDR2 SVGEGT. The CDR3 runs 13 residues. Trimming took 7 bases from V and 2 from J, leaving 11 bases between them. The CDR3 nucleotides are TGTGCCAGCACAACTAGATTTCAAGAGACCCAGTACTTC. Its translation is CASTTRFQETQYF.

This clonotype was seen ten or more times. The rearrangement joins TRBV7-2 to TRBJ1-6; D unresolved. Trimming shortened V by 6 bases and J by 7 bases, and 13 bases separated the two germline ends. The CDR3 spans 14 residues. CDR1 and CDR2 (germline): SGHTA, FQGNSA. The CDR3 sequence is CASRSVDLNSPLHF. CDR3 nucleotide sequence: TGTGCCAGCAGGTCCGTGGATCTAAATTCACCCCTCCACTTT. The variable domain in full, with the rest retrieved from reference TRBV7-2 and TRBJ1-6, is GAGVSQSPSNKVTEKGKDVELRCDPISGHTALYWYRQSLGQGLEFLIYFQGNSAPDKSGLPSDRFSAERTGGSVSTLTIQRTQQEDSAVYLCASRSVDLNSPLHFGNGTRLTVT.

The chain employs TRBV28 and TRBJ2-3; TRBD2 matches 11 bases. This CDR3 spans 17 amino acids. The V gene end was trimmed by 5 bases and the J gene end by 2 bases; junction bases not matched to a gene: 9. Germline CDR1 MDHEN, CDR2 SYDVKM. The CDR3 DNA reads as TGTGCCAGCAGTGCACCCCAACTAGCGGGGGTCACAGATACGCAGTATTTT. Its translation: CASSAPQLAGVTDTQYF.

In its sample, this clonotype was seen a few times. V usage is TRBV7-9 and J usage is TRBJ2-1; D perhaps matches TRBD2 (6 bases). Trimming pared 2 bases from V and 6 bases from J, leaving 11 bases between. The CDR3 sequence is 14 residues long. Germline CDR1 is SEHNR and CDR2 is FQNEAQ (reference sequence). CDR3: CASSLYQRVNEQFF. The CDR3 bases are TGTGCCAGCAGCTTATACCAGCGGGTCAATGAGCAGTTCTTC.